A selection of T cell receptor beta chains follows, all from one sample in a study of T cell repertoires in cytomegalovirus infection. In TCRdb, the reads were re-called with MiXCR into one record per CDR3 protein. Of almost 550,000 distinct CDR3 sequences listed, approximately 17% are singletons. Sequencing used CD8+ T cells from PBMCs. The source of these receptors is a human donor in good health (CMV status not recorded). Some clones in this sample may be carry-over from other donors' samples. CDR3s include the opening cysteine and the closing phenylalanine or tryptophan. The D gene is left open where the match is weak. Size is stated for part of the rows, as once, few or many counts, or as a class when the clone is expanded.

TGTGCCAGCAGCTTTGGGGACAGTGCCATTGGGGAGACCCAGTACTTC	CASSFGDSAIGETQYF	TRBV11-1	TRBJ2-5	.	TRBD1
TGTGCCAGCAGAGGGCTGGAAGGCTACAATGAGCAGTTCTTC	CASRGLEGYNEQFF	TRBV27	TRBJ2-1	few	.
TGTGCCAGCAGGGAAACAGGGAACGGTGACACTGAAGCTTTCTTT	CASRETGNGDTEAFF	TRBV28	TRBJ1-1	few	.
TGTGTCAGCAGTCCCTCATCGGTGGGGCGGGAGACCCAGTACTTC	CVSSPSSVGRETQYF	TRBV7-6	TRBJ2-5	.	.
TGTGCCAGCAGCGGAGGGGGACAGCAAGAGACCCAGTACTTC	CASSGGGQQETQYF	TRBV9	TRBJ2-5	.	TRBD1
TGCGCCAGCAGCTTGGGGAGTGTCTACGAGCAGTACTTC	CASSLGSVYEQYF	TRBV5-1	TRBJ2-7	once	.
TGTGCCAGCAGTGCTCCGGTCCCATCTGCAACTAATGAAAAACTGTTTTTT	CASSAPVPSATNEKLFF	TRBV25-1	TRBJ1-4	many	.
TGTGCCAGCAGTTTAAAGACAGAGAGAATTCAAGAGACCCAGTACTTC	CASSLKTERIQETQYF	TRBV12-3/TRBV12-4	TRBJ2-5	many	.
TGTGCCAGCAGCTTGGCCGGGCAGAGGGGCGAGACCCAGTACTTC	CASSLAGQRGETQYF	TRBV5-3	TRBJ2-5	.	.
TGTGCCAGCCCCCCACTAGCGTTCCCCTACAATGAGCAGTTCTTC	CASPPLAFPYNEQFF	TRBV6-6	TRBJ2-1	.	TRBD2
TGCAGCGTTGGGGACAGGGGGACCTCTGGGGCCAACGTCCTGACTTTC	CSVGDRGTSGANVLTF	TRBV29-1	TRBJ2-6	many	TRBD1
TGTGCCAGCAGCCCACGGGAAATTGTTGGCAGGGCAGGGTGGGGCTACACCTTC	CASSPREIVGRAGWGYTF	TRBV7-9	TRBJ1-2	.	.
TGCGCCAGCAGTCAGAGGGACGGCAATTATAGCAATCAGCCCCAGCATTTT	CASSQRDGNYSNQPQHF	TRBV23-1	TRBJ1-5	few	.
TGTGCCAGCAGTCCCGACAGACTTAGCAATCAGCCCCAGCATTTT	CASSPDRLSNQPQHF	TRBV6-5	TRBJ1-5	many	.
TGTGCCACCAGTGATGTGACAGGGGAAGAGACCCAGTACTTC	CATSDVTGEETQYF	TRBV24-1	TRBJ2-5	many	TRBD1
TGTGCCAGCAGTGATTTGACAGGGGAGGGGGATGGCTACACCTTC	CASSDLTGEGDGYTF	TRBV6-6	TRBJ1-2	few	TRBD1
TGTGCCAGCAGATTAGAGCTGGGGACTGAAGCTTTCTTT	CASRLELGTEAFF	TRBV11-3	TRBJ1-1	many	.
TGTGCCAGCAGCAACGGGGAAGTAACTGAAGCTTTCTTT	CASSNGEVTEAFF	TRBV7-9	TRBJ1-1	many	.
TGTGCCAGCAGTTTAACACTGATCAATCAGCCCCAGCATTTT	CASSLTLINQPQHF	TRBV28	TRBJ1-5	many	.
TGTGCCAGCAGCCAAGACGGATTAGTATCCACCGGGGAGCTGTTTTTT	CASSQDGLVSTGELFF	TRBV3-1	TRBJ2-2	.	.
TGTGCCAGCAGCCAAGATGGGCTAGCACCTAAAGAGACCCAGTACTTC	CASSQDGLAPKETQYF	TRBV14	TRBJ2-5	many	.
TGTGCCAGCAGCACGATAGCGGGGAGCACAGATACGCAGTATTTT	CASSTIAGSTDTQYF	TRBV7-9	TRBJ2-3	.	TRBD2
TGTGCCAGCAGTTATTATCCCGGTCCAGATACGCAGTATTTT	CASSYYPGPDTQYF	TRBV6-5	TRBJ2-3	once	.
TGTGCCAGCAGCTTACCGGTGAGCTCCTACGAGCAGTACTTC	CASSLPVSSYEQYF	TRBV7-9	TRBJ2-7	many	.
TGTGCCAGCAGTTTACATCTTTCCTGGGGAACTGAAGCTTTCTTT	CASSLHLSWGTEAFF	TRBV28	TRBJ1-1	many	.
TGCAGTGCGCCGACAGGGAACACCGGGGAGCTGTTTTTT	CSAPTGNTGELFF	TRBV20-1	TRBJ2-2	.	.
TGTGCCAGCAGCGTGGACCTTAGCAATCAGCCCCAGCATTTT	CASSVDLSNQPQHF	TRBV5-8	TRBJ1-5	.	.
TGTGCCAGCAGCGCTCAGACAGGGAATGAGCAGTACTTC	CASSAQTGNEQYF	TRBV12-3/TRBV12-4	TRBJ2-7	.	TRBD1
TGTGCCACCAGTGATTATTACCCGGGCGAGAACACCGGGGAGCTGTTTTTT	CATSDYYPGENTGELFF	TRBV24-1	TRBJ2-2	few	.
TGTGCCAGCAGCTTAGCGCCAGGCGACACTGAAGCTTTCTTT	CASSLAPGDTEAFF	TRBV7-2	TRBJ1-1	many	.
TGTGCCAGCAGCTTAATGGCAATGACTAACTATGGCTACACCTTC	CASSLMAMTNYGYTF	TRBV11-2	TRBJ1-2	.	.
TGCGCCAGCAGTGAGTCGCGCACGCTCCTCACCAATGAGCAGTTCTTC	CASSESRTLLTNEQFF	TRBV10-1	TRBJ2-1	.	.
TGTGCCAGTAGTTGGACGGCGCATGGCTACACCTTC	CASSWTAHGYTF	TRBV19	TRBJ1-2	.	.
TGTGCCAGCAGTTCTTCTAGCGGGATAACAGATACGAAGTATTTT	CASSSSSGITDTKYF	TRBV6-5	TRBJ2-3	once	TRBD2
TGTGCCAGCAGCTTCCTGAGGCTAGCGGGAATATACGCCTACAATGAGCAGTTCTTC	CASSFLRLAGIYAYNEQFF	TRBV7-9	TRBJ2-1	many	TRBD2
TGTGCCAGCAGCTTATTAGCGGAGACTGAAGCTTTCTTT	CASSLLAETEAFF	TRBV11-2	TRBJ1-1	many	.
TGTGCCAGCACCCTGCGGGCGGGGGGGCTGGATACGCAGTATTTT	CASTLRAGGLDTQYF	TRBV5-5	TRBJ2-3	.	TRBD2
TGTGCCAGCAGTGCCTCCGCGGGAGAACCCACAGATACGCAGTATTTT	CASSASAGEPTDTQYF	TRBV12-3/TRBV12-4	TRBJ2-3	many	TRBD2
TGTGCCAGCAGTTGGGGCAGCGATCCCCAATACTTC	CASSWGSDPQYF	TRBV12-3/TRBV12-4	TRBJ2-7	.	.
TGTGCCAGCAGTCCCGCTCAGGGTAACGAGCAGTACTTC	CASSPAQGNEQYF	TRBV27	TRBJ2-7	many	.
TGTGCCAGCAGTTTAAGACAGGGGCTCACTGAAGCTTTCTTT	CASSLRQGLTEAFF	TRBV12-3/TRBV12-4	TRBJ1-1	many	TRBD1
TGTGCCATCAGTGAAGGAGGCGCAGTCGGCTACACCTTC	CAISEGGAVGYTF	TRBV10-3	TRBJ1-2	many	.
TGTGCCAGCAGTGAGGGGTCCTCTCTGAAAAGCTACACCTTC	CASSEGSSLKSYTF	TRBV6-1	TRBJ1-2	many	.
TGTGCCAGCAGCTCTGACAGGGACCCCGAGCTGTTTTTT	CASSSDRDPELFF	TRBV7-9	TRBJ2-2	many	TRBD1
TGCGCCAGCAGCTTGGCAGGGCGGGGGCTCCGGACTGAAGCTTTCTTT	CASSLAGRGLRTEAFF	TRBV5-1	TRBJ1-1	few	.
TGTGCCAGCAGTTACGTGGGTAGAGGTGAAGCTTTCTTT	CASSYVGRGEAFF	TRBV6-6	TRBJ1-1	few	.
TGTGCCAGCAGCCAAGATGGGTCCGAAGAGGTAGCGTCCTACACAGATACGCAGTATTTT	CASSQDGSEEVASYTDTQYF	TRBV4-2	TRBJ2-3	many	.
TGCGCCAGCAGCCAAGAGGGCTTCCCCCGATACGAGCAGTACTTC	CASSQEGFPRYEQYF	TRBV4-1	TRBJ2-7	once	.
TGTGCCAGCAGTTGGGGGTCTGGTGAAAAACTGTTTTTT	CASSWGSGEKLFF	TRBV27	TRBJ1-4	many	.
TGTGCCAGCAGAGGACTAGCGGGAGGGCTCCCCACCTACAATGAGCAGTTCTTC	CASRGLAGGLPTYNEQFF	TRBV11-2	TRBJ2-1	many	TRBD2
TGTGCCAGCAGCTCCGGGGAGGATTATCTTTCCTACGAGCAGTACTTC	CASSSGEDYLSYEQYF	TRBV7-9	TRBJ2-7	many	.
TGTGCCAGCAGTTTCCCCCCAGGGGCTAGCGGCTCTTACAATGAGCAGTTCTTC	CASSFPPGASGSYNEQFF	TRBV12-3/TRBV12-4	TRBJ2-1	.	.
TGCAGTGCTAGGAACAGGGAAGTCCGGCCCCAGCATTTT	CSARNREVRPQHF	TRBV20-1	TRBJ1-5	.	.
TGCGCCAGCAGTGAGGGGGCAGGGTCAGAAGCTTTCTTT	CASSEGAGSEAFF	TRBV10-2	TRBJ1-1	few	.
TGTGCCAGCAGTTACTCTGAGACAGGAGGCGGCTACACCTTC	CASSYSETGGGYTF	TRBV6-5	TRBJ1-2	.	.
TGTGCCAGCAGTTCAACAGGTATATACAATGAGCAGTTCTTC	CASSSTGIYNEQFF	TRBV27	TRBJ2-1	few	.
TGTGCCAGCAGTCCCTCGGGCGGATACACAGATACGCAGTATTTT	CASSPSGGYTDTQYF	TRBV6-6	TRBJ2-3	.	.
TGTGCCATCAGTGAGCTAGACAGGGAGGGGTCTTTCTTT	CAISELDREGSFF	TRBV10-3	TRBJ1-1	.	TRBD1
TGTGCCAGCAGAGAAGCCGGCAATCAGCCCCAGCATTTT	CASREAGNQPQHF	TRBV12-3/TRBV12-4	TRBJ1-5	many	.